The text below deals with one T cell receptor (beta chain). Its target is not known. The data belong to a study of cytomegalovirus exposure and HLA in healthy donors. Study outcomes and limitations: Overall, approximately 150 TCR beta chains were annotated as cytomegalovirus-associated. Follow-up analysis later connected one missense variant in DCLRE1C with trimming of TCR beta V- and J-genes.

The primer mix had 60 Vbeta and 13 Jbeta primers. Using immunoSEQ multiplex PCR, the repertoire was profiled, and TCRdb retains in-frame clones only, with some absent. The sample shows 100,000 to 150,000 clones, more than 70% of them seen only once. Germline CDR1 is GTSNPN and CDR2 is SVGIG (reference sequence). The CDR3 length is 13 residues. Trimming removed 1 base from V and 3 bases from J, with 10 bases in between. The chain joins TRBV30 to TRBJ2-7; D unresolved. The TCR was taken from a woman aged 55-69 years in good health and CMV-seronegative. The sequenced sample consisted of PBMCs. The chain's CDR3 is CAWSGAGFYEQYF. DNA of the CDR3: TGTGCCTGGAGTGGGGCCGGATTCTACGAGCAGTACTTC. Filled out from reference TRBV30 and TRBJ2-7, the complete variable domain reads SQTIHQWPATLVQPVGSPLSLECTVEGTSNPNLYWYRQAAGRGLQLLFYSVGIGQISSEVPQNLSASRPQDRQFILSSKKLLLSDSGFYLCAWSGAGFYEQYFGPGTRLTVT.